Each of the 5 T cell receptor beta chains below was sequenced from the same sample in a study of blood T cell repertoires in COVID-19. Profiled with immunoSEQ multiplex PCR; TCRdb holds only in-frame clones, not every one. This sample has around 300,000 clones, with roughly 90% found just once. Sequencing input: peripheral blood. These receptors were taken from a man aged 18 to 35 with active or convalescent COVID-19.

The rearrangement links TRBV5-5 to TRBJ2-7; the match to TRBD1 covers 7 bases. J lost 3 bases, V lost 0 bases, and 3 bases had no gene match. CDR1 and CDR2 (germline): SGHKS, YYEKEE (reference sequence). This CDR3 contains 14 residues. The CDR3 here is CASSLDRGLYEQYF. DNA of the CDR3: TGTGCCAGCAGCTTGGACAGGGGCCTCTACGAGCAGTACTTC. Together with reference TRBV5-5 and TRBJ2-7, the CDR3 gives the full variable domain: DAGVTQSPTHLIKTRGQQVTLRCSPISGHKSVSWYQQVLGQGPQFIFQYYEKEERGRGNFPDRFSARQFPNYSSELNVNALLLGDSALYLCASSLDRGLYEQYFGPGTRLTVT.

This clone was picked up a small number of times. The V call is TRBV20-1, the J call TRBJ2-7; D unresolved. The germline V gene encodes CDR1 DFQATT and CDR2 SNEGSKA (reference sequence). V was cut by 1 base and J by 13 bases, with 14 bases left in between. The CDR3 has 11 amino acids. Here the CDR3 reads CSARGSAETYF. The CDR3 nucleotides are TGCAGTGCTAGAGGGTCCGCGGAGACTTACTTC.

This clone turned up a few times. This rearrangement joins TRBV19 to TRBJ1-6, with D perhaps TRBD1 (6 bases). Per germline, CDR1 LNHDA and CDR2 SQIVND (reference sequence). This CDR3 has 13 residues. V was clipped by 10 bases and J by 7 bases, with 14 bases between them. The CDR3 spells CATTKGVNSPLHF. The CDR3 bases are TGTGCCACCACAAAGGGGGTCAATTCACCCCTCCACTTT. The full variable domain, completed using reference TRBV19 and TRBJ1-6, is DGGITQSPKYLFRKEGQNVTLSCEQNLNHDAMYWYRQDPGQGLRLIYYSQIVNDFQKGDIAEGYSVSREKKESFPLTVTSAQKNPTAFYLCATTKGVNSPLHFGNGTRLTVT.

The genes are TRBV10-3 and TRBJ2-7; a weak D match, TRBD1 (6 bases). The CDR3 loop spans 13 amino acids. The germline V gene encodes CDR1 ENHRY and CDR2 SYGVKD. The V gene lost 5 bases and the J gene lost 3 bases, with 11 bases spanning the gap. The CDR3 nucleotides are TGTGCCATCAGTAAACAGGGCATCTACGAGCAGTACTTC. Protein: CAISKQGIYEQYF.

V is TRBV2 and J is TRBJ1-5; no clear D gene. The germline CDR1 and CDR2 sequences are SNHLY and FYNNEI. V lost 5 bases to trimming and J lost 5 bases, with 13 bases between them. The CDR3 extends over 14 amino acids. The CDR3, as DNA: TGTGCCAGCAGTTTTACCCCGGGAGATCAGCCCCAGCATTTT. Its protein is CASSFTPGDQPQHF.